This is a list of T cell receptor beta chains from one sample in a study of blood T cell repertoires in COVID-19. Sequencing was performed with immunoSEQ multiplex PCR; in TCRdb, only in-frame clones are kept and a portion is missing. Of some 38,000 clones listed, 88% are singletons. The material sequenced was peripheral blood. All receptors derive from a man between 65 and 85 years old with acute or convalescent COVID-19. Each CDR3 is given with its conserved first and last residue. D genes are given only for firm matches. Not all rows give a size; the values are once, few, many and, for expanded clones, a class.

D gene	V gene	clone size	J gene	CDR3 protein	CDR3 DNA
TRBD1	TRBV10-3	-	TRBJ1-2	CATISNAGGIDGYTF	TGTGCCACCATCTCGAATGCAGGGGGCATCGATGGCTACACCTTC
TRBD1	TRBV27	-	TRBJ2-1	CASSQGASSYNEQFF	TGTGCCAGCAGCCAGGGGGCCAGCTCCTACAATGAGCAGTTCTTC
-	TRBV5-1	-	TRBJ1-3	CASSPQGVGDTIYF	TGCGCCAGCAGCCCACAGGGAGTAGGGGACACCATATATTTT
TRBD1	TRBV6-5	-	TRBJ1-1	CASSLSRGEAFF	TGTGCCAGCAGTTTAAGCAGGGGGGAAGCTTTCTTT
-	TRBV19	few	TRBJ2-7	CASSIGGFPLYEQYF	TGTGCCAGTAGTATCGGGGGTTTCCCACTCTACGAGCAGTACTTC
TRBD2	TRBV14	-	TRBJ2-1	CASNRGGSYNEQFF	TGTGCCAGCAATCGGGGGGGCTCCTACAATGAGCAGTTCTTC
TRBD1	TRBV18	-	TRBJ1-6	CASSLDRGGSPLHF	TGTGCCAGCTCGCTAGACAGGGGAGGGTCACCCCTCCACTTT
TRBD1	TRBV20-1	once	TRBJ1-2	CSAEGADGYTF	TGCAGTGCTGAGGGGGCGGATGGCTACACCTTC
-	TRBV19	-	TRBJ1-5	CASTGGQGNQPQHF	TGTGCCAGTACGGGGGGGCAGGGCAATCAGCCCCAGCATTTT
TRBD2	TRBV7-2	-	TRBJ2-1	CASSFSGPSYNEQFF	TGTGCCAGCAGCTTTAGCGGGCCCTCCTACAATGAGCAGTTCTTC
-	TRBV5-4	-	TRBJ2-1	CASSLGDSSYNEQFF	TGTGCCAGCAGCTTGGGAGACAGCTCCTACAATGAGCAGTTCTTC
TRBD1	TRBV3-1/TRBV3-2	-	TRBJ1-4	CASSPGQGGEKLFF	TGTGCCAGCAGCCCGGGACAGGGGGGCGAAAAACTGTTTTTT
TRBD1	TRBV18	-	TRBJ1-5	CASSPPGQGSSNQPQHF	TGTGCCAGCTCACCCCCGGGACAGGGATCTAGCAATCAGCCCCAGCATTTT
-	TRBV6-5	-	TRBJ1-1	CASRNIAETAFF	TGTGCCAGCAGGAATATTGCAGAAACAGCTTTCTTT
TRBD1	TRBV28	-	TRBJ2-1	CASSHGTAYNEQFF	TGTGCCAGCAGTCACGGGACAGCTTACAATGAGCAGTTCTTC
TRBD1	TRBV6-1	once	TRBJ2-7	CASSDLGQGDNEQYF	TGTGCCAGCAGTGACCTGGGACAGGGGGACAACGAGCAGTACTTC
-	TRBV10-2	once	TRBJ2-1	CASKGVSGPYNEQFF	TGCGCCAGCAAGGGGGTGAGCGGACCTTACAATGAGCAGTTCTTC
-	TRBV9	-	TRBJ2-1	CASSSGRGEQFF	TGTGCCAGCAGCTCGGGGAGGGGGGAGCAGTTCTTC
TRBD1	TRBV6-5	once	TRBJ1-5	CASRRTGDQPQHF	TGTGCCAGCAGGCGGACAGGGGATCAGCCCCAGCATTTT
-	TRBV12-3/TRBV12-4	-	TRBJ2-1	CASSTDRSNEQFF	TGTGCCAGCAGTACAGACAGGTCCAATGAGCAGTTCTTC
-	TRBV3-1/TRBV3-2	-	TRBJ1-1	CASSQGPSVTEAFF	TGTGCCAGCAGCCAAGGCCCCTCGGTCACTGAAGCTTTCTTT
TRBD1	TRBV4-3	once	TRBJ1-1	CASSQDYRGNTEAFF	TGCGCCAGCAGCCAAGATTACAGGGGGAACACTGAAGCTTTCTTT
-	TRBV7-2	-	TRBJ1-5	CASSLVFGGGQPQHF	TGTGCCAGCAGCTTAGTTTTCGGTGGCGGTCAGCCCCAGCATTTT
-	TRBV5-4	-	TRBJ1-5	CASSLGGGLSNQPQHF	TGTGCCAGCAGCTTGGGGGGAGGCCTTAGCAATCAGCCCCAGCATTTT
TRBD1	TRBV10-3	-	TRBJ2-2	CATWTGGSVGELFF	TGTGCCACCTGGACAGGGGGCTCAGTCGGGGAGCTGTTTTTT
-	TRBV14	-	TRBJ2-1	CASSPLRERKHEQFF	TGTGCCAGCAGCCCCCTACGGGAGAGGAAACATGAGCAGTTCTTC
TRBD2	TRBV4-2	-	TRBJ2-3	CASSQEPRTSGYRGTQYF	TGTGCCAGCAGCCAGGAACCGCGGACTAGCGGCTATAGGGGGACGCAGTATTTT
-	TRBV19	-	TRBJ1-5	CASSIGAGQPQHF	TGTGCCAGTAGTATAGGGGCGGGTCAGCCCCAGCATTTT
-	TRBV5-1	few	TRBJ1-3	CASSLDGAGNTIYF	TGCGCCAGCAGCTTGGACGGGGCTGGAAACACCATATATTTT
TRBD1	TRBV2	-	TRBJ1-5	CASSWDRGLNQPQHF	TGTGCCAGCAGTTGGGACAGGGGGCTCAATCAGCCCCAGCATTTT
-	TRBV11-3	-	TRBJ2-3	CASSLNLRDTQYF	TGTGCCAGCAGCTTAAACTTGCGGGATACGCAGTATTTT
TRBD1	TRBV29-1	-	TRBJ2-6	CSVGTGPTSGANVLTF	TGCAGCGTTGGGACAGGGCCTACCTCTGGGGCCAACGTCCTGACTTTC
-	TRBV6-1	-	TRBJ1-2	CASSETLADIYGYTF	TGTGCCAGCAGTGAGACTCTCGCGGACATCTATGGCTACACCTTC
-	TRBV7-9	-	TRBJ1-3	CASSPSSSGNTIYF	TGTGCCAGCAGCCCCAGTTCTTCCGGAAACACCATATATTTT
TRBD2	TRBV6-4	-	TRBJ2-2	CASSAQHASGTTGELFF	TGTGCCAGCAGTGCCCAACACGCTAGCGGGACGACCGGGGAGCTGTTTTTT
-	TRBV4-2	-	TRBJ2-6	CASSQDRGGANVLTF	TGTGCCAGCAGCCAAGATCGTGGCGGGGCCAACGTCCTGACTTTC
-	TRBV7-2	-	TRBJ2-2	CASSLVILGELFF	TGTGCCAGCAGCTTAGTAATCCTCGGGGAGCTGTTTTTT
TRBD2	TRBV18	-	TRBJ2-2	CASSPTLRTSGPGELFF	TGTGCCAGCTCACCGACCTTAAGGACTAGCGGTCCCGGGGAGCTGTTTTTT
TRBD1	TRBV6-2/TRBV6-3	-	TRBJ1-4	CASSFVTGDFNEKLFF	TGTGCCAGCAGTTTCGTAACAGGGGACTTCAATGAAAAACTGTTTTTT
-	TRBV7-9	-	TRBJ2-7	CASSRDSVYEQYF	TGTGCCAGCAGCCGGGACTCTGTGTACGAGCAGTACTTC
TRBD1	TRBV5-1	-	TRBJ2-1	CASRADRGAYNEQFF	TGCGCCAGCAGAGCGGACAGGGGTGCCTACAATGAGCAGTTCTTC
TRBD1	TRBV11-2	-	TRBJ2-6	CASSNRGLSSGANVLTF	TGTGCCAGCAGCAACAGGGGCCTAAGCTCTGGGGCCAACGTCCTGACTTTC
-	TRBV19	-	TRBJ1-1	CASSRRTTDMNTEAFF	TGTGCCAGTAGTAGAAGGACAACCGACATGAACACTGAAGCTTTCTTT
-	TRBV6-5	-	TRBJ2-7	CATYGTPNYEQYF	TGTGCCACCTACGGGACACCTAATTACGAGCAGTACTTC
-	TRBV3-1/TRBV3-2	-	TRBJ2-7	CASSQPLATRYEQYF	TGTGCCAGCAGCCAACCGTTAGCTACGCGCTACGAGCAGTACTTC
-	TRBV5-1	-	TRBJ1-1	CASSFDGANTEAFF	TGCGCCAGCAGCTTCGACGGAGCGAACACTGAAGCTTTCTTT
-	TRBV7-8	once	TRBJ1-1	CASSPPIQGNEAFF	TGTGCCAGCAGCCCCCCTATCCAGGGGAACGAAGCTTTCTTT
-	TRBV14	few	TRBJ1-6	CASSHRPGVVGSPLHF	TGTGCCAGCAGCCACAGACCAGGGGTGGTAGGATCACCCCTCCACTTT
-	TRBV3-1/TRBV3-2	-	TRBJ2-3	CASLATRGSTDTQYF	TGTGCCAGCCTAGCGACGAGGGGAAGCACAGATACGCAGTATTTT